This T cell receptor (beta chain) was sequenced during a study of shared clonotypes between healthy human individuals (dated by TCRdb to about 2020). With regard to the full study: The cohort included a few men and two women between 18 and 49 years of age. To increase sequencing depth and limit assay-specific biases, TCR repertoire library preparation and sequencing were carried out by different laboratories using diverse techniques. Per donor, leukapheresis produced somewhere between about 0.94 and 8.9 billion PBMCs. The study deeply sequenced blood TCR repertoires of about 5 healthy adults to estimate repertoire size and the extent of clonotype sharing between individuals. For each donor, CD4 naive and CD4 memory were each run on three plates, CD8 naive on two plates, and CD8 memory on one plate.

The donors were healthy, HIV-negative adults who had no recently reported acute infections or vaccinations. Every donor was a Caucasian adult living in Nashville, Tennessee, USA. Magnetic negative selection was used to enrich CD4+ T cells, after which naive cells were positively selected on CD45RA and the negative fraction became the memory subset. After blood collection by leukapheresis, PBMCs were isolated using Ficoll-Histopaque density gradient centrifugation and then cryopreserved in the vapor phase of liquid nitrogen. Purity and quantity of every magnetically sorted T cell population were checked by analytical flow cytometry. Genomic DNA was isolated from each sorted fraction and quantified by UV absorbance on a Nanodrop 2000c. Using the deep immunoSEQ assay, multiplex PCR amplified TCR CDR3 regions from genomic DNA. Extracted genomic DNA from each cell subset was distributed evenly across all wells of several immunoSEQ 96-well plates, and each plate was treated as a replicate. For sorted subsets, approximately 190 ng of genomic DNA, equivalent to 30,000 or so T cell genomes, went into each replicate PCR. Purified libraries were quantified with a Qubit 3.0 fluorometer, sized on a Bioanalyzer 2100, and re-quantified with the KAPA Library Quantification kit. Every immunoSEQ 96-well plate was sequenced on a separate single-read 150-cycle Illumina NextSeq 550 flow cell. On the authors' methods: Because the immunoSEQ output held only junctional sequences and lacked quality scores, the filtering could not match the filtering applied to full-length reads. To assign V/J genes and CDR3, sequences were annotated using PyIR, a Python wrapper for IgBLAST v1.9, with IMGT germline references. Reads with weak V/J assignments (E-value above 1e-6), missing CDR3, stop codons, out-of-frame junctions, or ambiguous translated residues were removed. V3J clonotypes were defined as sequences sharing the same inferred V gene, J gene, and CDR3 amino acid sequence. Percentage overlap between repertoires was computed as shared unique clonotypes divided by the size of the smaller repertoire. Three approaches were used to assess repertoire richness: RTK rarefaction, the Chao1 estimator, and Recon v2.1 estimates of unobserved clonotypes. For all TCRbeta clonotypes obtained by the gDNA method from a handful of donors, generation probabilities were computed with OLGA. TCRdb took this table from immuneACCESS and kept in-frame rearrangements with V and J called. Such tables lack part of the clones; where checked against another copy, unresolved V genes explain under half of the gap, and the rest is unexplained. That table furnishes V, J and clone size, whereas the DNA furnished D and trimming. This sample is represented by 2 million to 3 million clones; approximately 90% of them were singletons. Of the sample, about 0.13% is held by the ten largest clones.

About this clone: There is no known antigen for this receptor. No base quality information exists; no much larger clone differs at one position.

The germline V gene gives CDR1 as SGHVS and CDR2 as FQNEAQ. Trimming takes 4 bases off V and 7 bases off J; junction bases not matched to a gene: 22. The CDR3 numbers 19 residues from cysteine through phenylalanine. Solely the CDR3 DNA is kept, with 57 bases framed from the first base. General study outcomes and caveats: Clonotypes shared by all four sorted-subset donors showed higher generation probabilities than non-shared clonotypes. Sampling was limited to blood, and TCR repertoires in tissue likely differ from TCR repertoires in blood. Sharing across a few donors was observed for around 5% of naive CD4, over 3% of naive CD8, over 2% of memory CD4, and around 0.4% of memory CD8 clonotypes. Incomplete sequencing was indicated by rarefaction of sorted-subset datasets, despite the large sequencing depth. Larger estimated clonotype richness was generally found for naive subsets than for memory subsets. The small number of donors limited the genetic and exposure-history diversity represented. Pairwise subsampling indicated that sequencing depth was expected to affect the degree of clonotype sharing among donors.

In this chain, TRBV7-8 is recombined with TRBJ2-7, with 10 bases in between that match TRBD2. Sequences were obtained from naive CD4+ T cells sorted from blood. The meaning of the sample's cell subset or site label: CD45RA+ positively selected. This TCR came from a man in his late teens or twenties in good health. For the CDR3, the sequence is CASSSRTGFPASGSSEQYF. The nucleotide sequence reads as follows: TGTGCCAGCAGCTCCAGGACAGGGTTTCCGGCTAGCGGGAGTTCTGAGCAGTACTTC.